Shown below are 26 T cell receptor beta chains from a single sample sequenced in a study of blood T cell repertoires in COVID-19. TCRdb keeps only in-frame clones here, not all; method: immunoSEQ multiplex PCR. The sample contains around 250,000 clones, approximately 83% of which appear only once. Sequencing was done on a sample of peripheral blood. The receptors come from a man aged 30-40 years who had recovered from COVID-19.

The chain recombines TRBV11-1 with TRBJ1-2; 7 bases agree with TRBD1. The junction had 13 bases not matched to a gene; V was cut back by 5 bases and J by 4 bases. Germline CDR1 and CDR2: SGHAT and FQDESV (reference sequence). The CDR3 covers 16 residues. The CDR3 loop is CASSLRGDSSFYGYTF. The CDR3 nucleotides are TGTGCCAGCAGCCTCCGCGGGGACAGCTCCTTCTATGGCTACACCTTC.

CDR3 nucleotides: TGTGCCAGCAGCTTAGGCTCTGGGACTTCCTACGAGCAGTACTTC. It yields the protein CASSLGSGTSYEQYF. V usage is TRBV13 and J usage is TRBJ2-7; a possible D gene is TRBD2 (6 bases). Trimming removed 0 bases at V and 1 base at J, with 10 bases between. Per germline, CDR1 PRHDT and CDR2 FYEKMQ (reference sequence). This CDR3 spans 15 amino acids.

The genes are TRBV28 and TRBJ2-6; D might be TRBD1 (6 bases). Germline values: CDR1 MDHEN, CDR2 SYDVKM. Trimming took off 5 bases at V and 0 bases at J, with 8 bases between the two ends. This CDR3 contains 15 residues. For the CDR3, the DNA is TGTGCCAGCAGTAGAGGGGGCTCTGGGGCCAACGTCCTGACTTTC. Encoded protein: CASSRGGSGANVLTF.

The chain employs TRBV11-3 and TRBJ2-1; the D is unclear. The V end lost 5 bases, the J end lost 6 bases, and 11 bases lay between the germline ends. This CDR3 region has 13 residues. From germline, CDR1 is SGHNT and CDR2 YENEEA. The CDR3 loop is CASSIPRFNEQFF. The CDR3, as DNA: TGTGCCAGCAGCATCCCTAGGTTCAATGAGCAGTTCTTC.

This chain joins TRBV2 and TRBJ2-1, with D hard to call. Germline assignment: CDR1 SNHLY and CDR2 FYNNEI. The V gene lost 4 bases and the J gene lost 3 bases, with 7 bases spanning the gap. The length of the CDR3 is 13 residues. The CDR3 sequence: CASSVSVYNEQFF. The DNA for the CDR3 is TGTGCCAGCAGTGTTTCAGTCTACAATGAGCAGTTCTTC.

This chain joins TRBV6-6 and TRBJ2-3, with 8 bases aligning to TRBD1. V lost 4 bases to trimming and J lost 4 bases; unmatched junction nucleotides: 4. CDR1 MNHNY and CDR2 SVGAGI come from the germline V gene (reference sequence). The CDR3 is 14 amino acids. The CDR3 region has the DNA TGTGCCAGCAGTTCAGGACAGGGACCAGATACGCAGTATTTT. Its translation is CASSSGQGPDTQYF.

This sequence joins TRBV28 and TRBJ1-1; D not resolved. Per the germline V gene, CDR1 is MDHEN and CDR2 is SYDVKM. V was clipped by 2 bases and J by 2 bases, with 6 bases between them. CDR3 length equals 13 residues. The CDR3 DNA follows: TGTGCCAGCAGTTTAAACAGTAACACTGAAGCTTTCTTT. Translating it yields CASSLNSNTEAFF.

The sample holds a few counts of this clone. The V call is TRBV5-1, the J call TRBJ1-6; no firm D call. The CDR3 extends over 17 amino acids. Per the germline V gene, CDR1 is SGHRS and CDR2 is YFSETQ. V gave up 1 base and J gave up 4 bases, with 15 bases separating them. The CDR3 reads CASSLSPTELYNSPLHF. CDR3 in DNA: TGCGCCAGCAGCTTGTCTCCTACAGAGTTGTATAATTCACCCCTCCACTTT.

The chain uses TRBV2 and TRBJ1-1; D is unclear. The CDR3 runs to 12 residues. Germline CDR1 is SNHLY and CDR2 is FYNNEI. Trimming pared 4 bases from V and 10 bases from J, leaving 13 bases between. CDR3: CASSVSGVGAFF. CDR3 bases: TGTGCCAGCAGTGTATCGGGAGTTGGAGCTTTCTTT.

The chain employs TRBV4-1 and TRBJ1-1; D is unresolved. Trimming left V 5 bases short and J 5 bases short, with 9 bases between. Germline V gives CDR1 MGHRA, CDR2 YSYEKL. The length of the CDR3 is 12 residues. The DNA for the CDR3 is TGCGCCAGCAGCGCGGTCGGGACTGAAGCTTTCTTT. Encoded protein: CASSAVGTEAFF.

V gene TRBV3-1 (or the pseudogene TRBV3-2) combines with J gene TRBJ1-2; 11 nucleotides agree with TRBD1. This CDR3 has 16 amino acids. Germline V gene data show CDR1 as LGHDT and CDR2 as YNNKEL (reference sequence). The ends lost 2 bases at V and 7 bases at J; junction bases unmatched: 9. The CDR3 DNA reads as TGTGCCAGCAGCCAATGGGACAGGGGGATAGTAAGTGGCTACACCTTC. Translated, it gives CASSQWDRGIVSGYTF.

The V call is TRBV10-3, the J call TRBJ2-1; a possible D gene is TRBD2 (5 bases). CDR1 is ENHRY and CDR2 is SYGVKD in the germline V gene. V gave up 4 bases and J gave up 9 bases, with 19 bases separating them. This CDR3 has 15 amino acids. The CDR3 bases are TGTGCCATCAGTGCCCCGGTAGGTGGAGAGGGTGAGCAGTTCTTC. Translated: CAISAPVGGEGEQFF.

This clone was recorded a few times. The chain combines TRBV7-9 with TRBJ2-1; D not resolved. The V and J ends lost 5 bases and 7 bases respectively, with 9 bases between them. The CDR3 runs 12 residues. Per the germline V gene, CDR1 is SEHNR and CDR2 is FQNEAQ (reference sequence). The CDR3 region is CASSPRRNEQFF. In DNA form, the CDR3 reads TGTGCCAGCAGCCCCCGTCGGAATGAGCAGTTCTTC.

The chain couples TRBV18 to TRBJ1-2; 8 bases are a match to TRBD1. With 3 bases clipped from V and 8 bases from J, the junction kept 8 bases outside the gene matches. Germline V gene lookup returns CDR1 KGHSH and CDR2 LQKENI. This CDR3 is built from 14 residues. As DNA, the CDR3 is TGTGCCAGCTCACCGTCCAGGGGGCTTGAAGGCTACACCTTC. Its translation: CASSPSRGLEGYTF.

The chain employs TRBV6-5 and TRBJ2-5, with D tentatively TRBD1 (7 bases). The CDR3 has 13 amino acids. V was cut by 5 bases and J by 4 bases, with 11 bases left in between. CDR1 is MNHEY, CDR2 SVGAGI, per germline. CDR3 bases: TGTGCCAGCAGTACAGGGGAGGTAGAGACCCAGTACTTC. Translation gives CASSTGEVETQYF.

Concerning this clone: The sample holds other DNA sequences that translate to the same CDR3. The V and J genes are TRBV18 and TRBJ1-1; 8 bases line up with TRBD1. The CDR3 spans 15 residues. J lost 3 bases, V lost 3 bases, and 6 bases had no gene match. From germline, CDR1 is KGHSH and CDR2 LQKENI. The CDR3 loop reads CASSPTGGWDTEAFF. CDR3 sequence (DNA): TGTGCCAGCTCACCCACAGGGGGTTGGGACACTGAAGCTTTCTTT.

This sequence joins TRBV27 and TRBJ2-1, with 15 bases lining up with TRBD2. V shed 5 bases, J shed 0 bases, and the junction held 8 bases outside the gene matches. There are 19 residues in the CDR3. Germline-derived CDR1 and CDR2 are MNHEY and SMNVEV (reference sequence). CDR3 region: CASSQYGTSGGSSYNEQFF. CDR3 sequence (DNA): TGTGCCAGCAGTCAATACGGGACTAGCGGGGGGAGCTCCTACAATGAGCAGTTCTTC.

The chain combines TRBV4-1 with TRBJ1-6; 8 nucleotides agree with TRBD1. Germline V CDR1 and CDR2: MGHRA, YSYEKL. After removal of 4 bases from V and 1 base from J, the junction contained 9 bases not matched to a gene. The CDR3 is made up of 18 amino acids. Here the CDR3 reads CASSPKQGVRSYNSPLHF. Here the CDR3 DNA reads TGCGCCAGCAGCCCGAAACAGGGGGTAAGGTCCTATAATTCACCCCTCCACTTT.

CDR3 residues: CASSIREIKLANYGYTF. The CDR3 DNA is TGTGCCAGTAGTATTAGGGAGATTAAGTTAGCTAACTATGGCTACACCTTC. The rearrangement uses TRBV19 and TRBJ1-2; D unclear. This CDR3 spans 17 amino acids. The V and J ends lost 3 bases and 0 bases respectively, with 17 bases between them. Germline V gives CDR1 LNHDA, CDR2 SQIVND (reference sequence).

This clone appeared a few times. The genes are TRBV15 and TRBJ1-6; a weak D match, TRBD1 (5 bases). CDR1 and CDR2 from the germline V gene are LNHNV and YYDKDF (reference sequence). Trimming removed 2 bases at V and 7 bases at J, with 12 bases between. There are 15 residues in the CDR3. DNA for the CDR3: TGTGCCACCAGCAGATTAGGGGCGAAGAATTCACCCCTCCACTTT. Amino acids: CATSRLGAKNSPLHF.

This clone was counted only a few times. This chain links TRBV4-2 with TRBJ1-5; TRBD1 matches at 8 bases. Germline trimming cut 0 bases from V and 9 bases from J; bases unmatched to any gene: 7. From germline, CDR1 is LGHNA and CDR2 YNFKEQ. CDR3 length: 15 residues. DNA of the CDR3: TGTGCCAGCAGCCAAGATCGAGACAGGGGTCGGCCCCAGCATTTT. Protein: CASSQDRDRGRPQHF.

The V and J genes are TRBV29-1 and TRBJ1-5, with D maybe TRBD1 (6 bases). CDR1 is SQVTM, CDR2 ANQGSEA, per germline. The ends were cut back, 4 bases at V and 9 bases at J, with 19 bases in the middle. The CDR3 covers 14 residues. CDR3 residues: CSVAAGALSGPQHF. The CDR3 DNA reads as TGCAGCGTTGCGGCAGGGGCGTTAAGTGGGCCCCAGCATTTT.

The V and J genes are TRBV7-9 and TRBJ2-7, with D possibly being TRBD2 (7 bases). The germline V gene encodes CDR1 SEHNR and CDR2 FQNEAQ (reference sequence). This CDR3 has 15 amino acids. The V end lost 2 bases, the J end lost 5 bases, and 16 bases lay between the germline ends. The CDR3 reads CASSLRGGAANEQYV. DNA of the CDR3: TGTGCCAGCAGCTTAAGAGGGGGGGCCGCTAACGAGCAGTACGTC.

The chain links TRBV10-3 to TRBJ1-2; TRBD1 aligns across 10 bases. This CDR3 region has 16 residues. Germline CDR1 reads ENHRY; CDR2 reads SYGVKD. Unmatched junction bases numbered 12, after V lost 5 bases and J lost 6 bases. The CDR3 loop is CAISQIPGQGKDGYTF. CDR3 in DNA: TGTGCCATCAGTCAGATACCGGGACAGGGGAAGGATGGCTACACCTTC.

This chain connects TRBV7-9 to TRBJ1-3, with D unresolved. The V end lost 5 bases, the J end lost 7 bases, and 12 bases lay between the germline ends. CDR3 length equals 13 residues. Germline V lookup: CDR1 SEHNR, CDR2 FQNEAQ (reference sequence). This CDR3 is CASSPPGHNTIYF. The CDR3, as DNA: TGTGCCAGCAGCCCACCAGGCCATAACACCATATATTTT.

As for this clone: One end of the junction fails to match germline, which may point to a read error. The chain couples TRBV18 to TRBJ2-2, with a weak D call TRBD1 (5 bases). CDR1 KGHSH and CDR2 LQKENI come from the germline V gene. CDR3 size: 15 residues. The CDR3 here is CASSPREGDTGELFF. The CDR3 region has the DNA TGTGCCAGTTCACCCCGCGAAGGGGACACCGGGGAGCTGTTTTTT.